This T cell receptor (beta chain) was obtained from a study of blood T cell repertoires in COVID-19. V dropped 1 base and J dropped 4 bases, with 16 bases sitting between them. The CDR3 is 16 amino acids. In germline, CDR1 is SGHTA, CDR2 FQGTGA. Assay: immunoSEQ multiplex PCR; the TCRdb copy retains only in-frame clones and omits some. The sample has approximately 250,000 clones, around nine tenths seen once; the top ten hold 8.5% to 9%. The chain joins TRBV7-3 to TRBJ2-5; weak D call: TRBD2 (7 bases). The receptor comes from a man aged 40-49 years with active or convalescent COVID-19. The sample consisted of peripheral blood. The CDR3 DNA is TGTGCCAGCAGCTTAAGGGCGGGGGCTCTTGGAGAGACCCAGTACTTC. Amino acid sequence: CASSLRAGALGETQYF.